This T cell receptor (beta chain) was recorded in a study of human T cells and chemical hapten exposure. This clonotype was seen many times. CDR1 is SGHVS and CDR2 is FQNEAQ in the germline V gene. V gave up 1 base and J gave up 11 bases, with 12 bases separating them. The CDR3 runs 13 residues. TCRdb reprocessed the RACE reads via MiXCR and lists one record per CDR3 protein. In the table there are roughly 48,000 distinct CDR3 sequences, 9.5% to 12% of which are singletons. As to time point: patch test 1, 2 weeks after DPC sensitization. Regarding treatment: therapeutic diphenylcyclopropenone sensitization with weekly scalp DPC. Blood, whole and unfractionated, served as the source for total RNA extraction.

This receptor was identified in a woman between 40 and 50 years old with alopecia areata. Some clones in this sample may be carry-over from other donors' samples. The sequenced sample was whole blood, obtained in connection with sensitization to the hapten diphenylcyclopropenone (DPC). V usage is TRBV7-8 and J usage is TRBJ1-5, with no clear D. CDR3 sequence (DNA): TGTGCCAGCAGCTTAGGAATTGAGAAGACCCAGCATTTT. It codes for CASSLGIEKTQHF.